These T cell receptor beta chains were read from a single sample in a study of blood T cells in healthy people across ages. TCRdb re-called the 5' RACE reads through MiXCR, storing one row per CDR3 protein. The sample lists more than 650,000 distinct CDR3 sequences; approximately 55% were seen once. The sample comprised blood. Receptors were obtained from a man at least 80 years old in good health. The CDR3 runs from the conserved cysteine through the conserved F or W.

CDR3: CSARASGSNTQYF; J: TRBJ2-3; V: TRBV20-1
CDR3: CSASSASGRSDEQYF; J: -; V: TRBV20-1
CDR3: CASAPGPQETQYF; J: TRBJ2-5; V: TRBV18
CDR3: CASSYLDRQTFYEQYF; J: TRBJ2-7; V: TRBV6-9
CDR3: CASGNYGYTF; J: TRBJ1-2; V: TRBV12-3/TRBV12-4
CDR3: CASSLADRGLGEQYF; J: -; V: TRBV28
CDR3: CATSDRGQGETQYF; J: TRBJ2-5; V: TRBV24-1
CDR3: CASSLTTGATDTQYF; J: TRBJ2-3; V: TRBV5-1
CDR3: CASSLMASGNNEQFF; J: TRBJ2-1; V: TRBV5-1
CDR3: CASSYGRASRIQETQYF; J: TRBJ2-5; V: TRBV6-5
CDR3: CASSPGGTPRQAQYF; J: TRBJ2-3; V: TRBV5-1
CDR3: CASSITGSHEQYF; J: -; V: TRBV11-3
CDR3: CASSETGQGANEQYF; J: TRBJ2-4; V: TRBV12-3/TRBV12-4
CDR3: CASSPSGPRRYEQYF; J: TRBJ2-7; V: TRBV5-6
CDR3: CASSGELTNEKLFF; J: TRBJ1-4; V: TRBV12-3/TRBV12-4
CDR3: CASGDSNYEQYF; J: TRBJ2-7; V: TRBV6-1
CDR3: CSARLPADSDKWPYNEQFF; J: TRBJ2-1; V: TRBV20-1
CDR3: CSAEGGYYGYTF; J: TRBJ1-2; V: TRBV29-1
CDR3: CSARDAVSGSRNEQFF; J: TRBJ2-1; V: TRBV20-1
CDR3: CASSVDLISNTEAFF; J: TRBJ1-1; V: TRBV9
CDR3: CASSLFLAGGSNEQFF; J: TRBJ2-1; V: TRBV5-1
CDR3: CASSFPSPSNEQFF; J: TRBJ2-1; V: TRBV5-1
CDR3: CAIMGVAQETQNF; J: TRBJ2-7; V: TRBV10-3
CDR3: CSVVTGRAYEQYF; J: TRBJ2-7; V: TRBV20-1
CDR3: CASRTGREGYTF; J: TRBJ1-2; V: TRBV27
CDR3: CASSLEASETQYF; J: TRBJ2-5; V: TRBV5-1
CDR3: CASSPETGRGGYTF; J: TRBJ1-2; V: TRBV27
CDR3: CASSPKWYNEQFF; J: TRBJ2-1; V: TRBV9
CDR3: CASSPPDRYSYNEQFF; J: TRBJ2-1; V: TRBV18
CDR3: CSARDSGGSRDTQYF; J: TRBJ2-3; V: TRBV20-1
CDR3: CASSEDRVYEEQYF; J: TRBJ2-7; V: TRBV2
CDR3: CSVAGTPNAHNEQFF; J: TRBJ2-1; V: TRBV29-1
CDR3: CSASPYGGGGNTIYF; J: TRBJ1-3; V: TRBV20-1
CDR3: CASALAGRETQYF; J: TRBJ2-5; V: TRBV6-6
CDR3: CASSSLGQLQETQYF; J: TRBJ2-5; V: TRBV11-2
CDR3: CASSYRRPGITKNIQYF; J: TRBJ2-4; V: TRBV12-3/TRBV12-4
CDR3: CASSLRGAGEWETQYF; J: TRBJ2-5; V: TRBV7-9
CDR3: CATSVEGGGYNEQFF; J: TRBJ2-1; V: TRBV24-1
CDR3: CSARGGGYTF; J: TRBJ1-2; V: TRBV29-1
CDR3: CASSLLGTASEQYF; J: TRBJ2-7; V: TRBV11-1
CDR3: CASSYSGTFSSYEQYF; J: TRBJ2-7; V: TRBV6-5
CDR3: CASSQVLAGEETQYF; J: TRBJ2-5; V: TRBV3-1